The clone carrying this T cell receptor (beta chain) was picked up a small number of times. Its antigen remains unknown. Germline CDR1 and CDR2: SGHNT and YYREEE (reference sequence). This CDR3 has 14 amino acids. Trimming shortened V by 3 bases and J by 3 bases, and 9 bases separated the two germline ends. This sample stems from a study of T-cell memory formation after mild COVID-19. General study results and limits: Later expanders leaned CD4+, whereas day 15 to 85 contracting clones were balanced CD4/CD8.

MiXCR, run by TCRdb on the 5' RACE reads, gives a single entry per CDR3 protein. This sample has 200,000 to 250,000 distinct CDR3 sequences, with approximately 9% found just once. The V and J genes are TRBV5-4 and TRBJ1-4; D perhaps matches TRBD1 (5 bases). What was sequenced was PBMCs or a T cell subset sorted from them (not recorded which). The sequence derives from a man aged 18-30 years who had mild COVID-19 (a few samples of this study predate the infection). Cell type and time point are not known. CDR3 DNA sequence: TGTGCCAGCAGCTCGGGGACTTCTAATGAAAAACTGTTTTTT. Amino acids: CASSSGTSNEKLFF.